A selection of T cell receptor beta chains follows, all from one sample in a study of T cell changes during pregnancy in multiple sclerosis. The repertoire was sequenced with immunoSEQ multiplex PCR; TCRdb's copy has only in-frame clones and lacks some. The table lists 90,000 to 95,000 clones, approximately 94% of them singletons. Sequencing was performed on peripheral blood, taken in the third trimester of pregnancy. The source of these receptors is a female donor with multiple sclerosis, enrolled in a pregnancy study. Each CDR3 is given with its conserved first and last residue. The D gene is left open where the match is weak.

j_gene: TRBJ2-7
v_gene: TRBV2
d_gene: TRBD1
CDR3aa: CASRGQPNSYEQYF
CDR3nt: TGTGCCAGCAGGGGACAGCCGAACTCCTACGAGCAGTACTTC

j_gene: TRBJ2-7
v_gene: TRBV5-1
d_gene: TRBD1
CDR3aa: CASSSGQGPEQYF
CDR3nt: TGCGCCAGCAGCTCGGGACAGGGCCCCGAGCAGTACTTC

j_gene: TRBJ2-1
v_gene: TRBV29-1
d_gene: TRBD2
CDR3aa: CSVNSGRGAGEQFF
CDR3nt: TGCAGCGTGAACAGCGGGAGAGGGGCGGGTGAGCAGTTCTTC

j_gene: TRBJ1-4
v_gene: TRBV30
d_gene: .
CDR3aa: CAFEAPEFIATNEKLFF
CDR3nt: TGTGCCTTCGAAGCCCCCGAATTTATCGCAACTAATGAAAAACTGTTTTTT

j_gene: TRBJ2-2
v_gene: TRBV27
d_gene: .
CDR3aa: CASSSNTGELFF
CDR3nt: TGTGCCAGCAGCTCTAACACCGGGGAGCTGTTTTTT

j_gene: TRBJ2-1
v_gene: TRBV4-1
d_gene: .
CDR3aa: CASSLGWAGADNEQFF
CDR3nt: TGCGCCAGCAGCCTCGGGTGGGCAGGGGCGGACAATGAGCAGTTCTTC

j_gene: TRBJ1-4
v_gene: TRBV10-3
d_gene: TRBD1
CDR3aa: CAISESGGQGTGKLFF
CDR3nt: TGTGCCATCAGTGAGTCGGGTGGACAGGGGACGGGAAAACTGTTTTTT

j_gene: TRBJ2-7
v_gene: TRBV6-5
d_gene: TRBD2
CDR3aa: CATAYLAGAYEQYF
CDR3nt: TGTGCCACCGCGTATCTAGCGGGAGCCTACGAGCAGTACTTC

j_gene: TRBJ2-3
v_gene: TRBV30
d_gene: TRBD1
CDR3aa: CAWGQGAVGDTQYF
CDR3nt: TGTGCCTGGGGACAGGGGGCAGTCGGAGATACGCAGTATTTT

j_gene: TRBJ2-2
v_gene: TRBV18
d_gene: TRBD1
CDR3aa: CASSPMGQGASPNTGELFF
CDR3nt: TGTGCCAGCTCACCAATGGGACAGGGAGCGTCCCCGAACACCGGGGAGCTGTTTTTT

j_gene: TRBJ1-2
v_gene: TRBV5-4
d_gene: TRBD1
CDR3aa: CASSLVGGPLGYDGYTF
CDR3nt: TGTGCCAGCAGCTTGGTAGGGGGCCCTCTCGGATACGATGGCTACACCTTC

j_gene: TRBJ2-2
v_gene: TRBV14
d_gene: .
CDR3aa: CASSQISDYTGELFF
CDR3nt: TGTGCCAGCAGCCAAATTAGCGATTACACCGGGGAGCTGTTTTTT

j_gene: TRBJ2-7
v_gene: TRBV5-5
d_gene: TRBD1
CDR3aa: CASSLDRGRGEQYF
CDR3nt: TGTGCCAGCAGCTTGGACAGGGGGCGGGGGGAGCAGTACTTC

j_gene: TRBJ2-1
v_gene: TRBV5-6
d_gene: TRBD2
CDR3aa: CASSFGLAGGYEQFF
CDR3nt: TGTGCCAGCAGCTTCGGACTAGCGGGAGGTTATGAGCAGTTCTTC